This paragraph reports one T cell receptor beta chain. This clonotype has a count of ten or more. Its antigen is currently not known. No base quality values were provided; no much bigger clone lies one nucleotide off. Sequencing relied on an Illumina HiSeq 2500. Quantitative 5'-RACE with molecular barcodes was used to prepare TCR beta libraries. On the authors' methods: To identify disease-linked TCR variants, a new computational method was used, one built on a probabilistic model of VDJ rearrangement. TCRdb passed the public sequencing reads through fastp at Q25 and MiXCR, retaining productive beta sequences. Every entry covers one CDR3 protein and lists the most common genes and DNA from its rows. TCRdb assigned the V and J calls; the authors' analysis was not used. The sample yields about 360,000 distinct CDR3 sequences; around 20% were counted once. The top ten hold around 14% of the sample. The data are from a study of CD8 T cells in ankylosing spondylitis (dated by TCRdb to 2016 to 2017). Describing the broader study: To find TCR variants linked to disease, the study profiled T cell receptor beta repertoires in ankylosing spondylitis patients and healthy donors. In total, the full study cohort was made up of roughly 100 healthy donors and 25 ankylosing spondylitis patients. Peripheral blood was sampled, and synovial fluid was additionally collected from ankylosing spondylitis patients.

The germline V gene yields MNHEY for CDR1 and SVGAGI for CDR2. The CDR3, from cysteine to phenylalanine, totals 12 residues. Only the CDR3 region is kept as DNA, spanning 36 bases read in frame from base 1. The junction shows trimming of 0 bases on V and 5 bases on J, plus 5 bases between the germline ends. Overall study results and their limits: Blood from ankylosing spondylitis patients appeared to be characterized by a TCR beta motif composed of roughly eight highly homologous amino acid variants. Some TCR beta motif variants had previously been reported in synovial fluid and blood of reactive arthritis patients, which suggested common disease-initiation mechanisms. Significant enrichment of the disease-linked clones was reported in matched synovial fluid samples from ankylosing spondylitis patients. The disease-linked clones had a CD8+ phenotype and were found at relatively low frequencies in peripheral blood.

This clonotype was obtained from a male donor with ankylosing spondylitis or in good health (not recorded which). The chain is encoded by TRBV6-5 joined to TRBJ2-7; too little of a D gene remains to name it. Material: blood, either unsorted or a sorted T cell fraction (not recorded which). The bases are TGTGCCAGCAGTTACTCTCAGCACGAGCAGTACTTC. The translation is CASSYSQHEQYF.